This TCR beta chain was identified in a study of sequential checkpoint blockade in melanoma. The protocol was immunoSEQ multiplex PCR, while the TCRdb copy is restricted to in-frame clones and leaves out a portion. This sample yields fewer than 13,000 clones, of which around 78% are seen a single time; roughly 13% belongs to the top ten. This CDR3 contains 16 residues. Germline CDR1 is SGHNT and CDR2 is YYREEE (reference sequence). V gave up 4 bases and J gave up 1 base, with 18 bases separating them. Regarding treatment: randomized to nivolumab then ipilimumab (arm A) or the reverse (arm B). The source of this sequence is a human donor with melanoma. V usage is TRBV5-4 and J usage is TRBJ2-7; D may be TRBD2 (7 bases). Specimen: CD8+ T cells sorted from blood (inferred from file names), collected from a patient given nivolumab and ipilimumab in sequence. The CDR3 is CASSPSRGGASYEQYF. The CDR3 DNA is TGTGCCAGCAGCCCCTCGAGGGGGGGGGCTTCCTACGAGCAGTACTTC. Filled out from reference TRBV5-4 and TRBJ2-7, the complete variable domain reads ETGVTQSPTHLIKTRGQQVTLRCSSQSGHNTVSWYQQALGQGPQFIFQYYREEENGRGNFPPRFSGLQFPNYSSELNVNALELDDSALYLCASSPSRGGASYEQYFGPGTRLTVT.